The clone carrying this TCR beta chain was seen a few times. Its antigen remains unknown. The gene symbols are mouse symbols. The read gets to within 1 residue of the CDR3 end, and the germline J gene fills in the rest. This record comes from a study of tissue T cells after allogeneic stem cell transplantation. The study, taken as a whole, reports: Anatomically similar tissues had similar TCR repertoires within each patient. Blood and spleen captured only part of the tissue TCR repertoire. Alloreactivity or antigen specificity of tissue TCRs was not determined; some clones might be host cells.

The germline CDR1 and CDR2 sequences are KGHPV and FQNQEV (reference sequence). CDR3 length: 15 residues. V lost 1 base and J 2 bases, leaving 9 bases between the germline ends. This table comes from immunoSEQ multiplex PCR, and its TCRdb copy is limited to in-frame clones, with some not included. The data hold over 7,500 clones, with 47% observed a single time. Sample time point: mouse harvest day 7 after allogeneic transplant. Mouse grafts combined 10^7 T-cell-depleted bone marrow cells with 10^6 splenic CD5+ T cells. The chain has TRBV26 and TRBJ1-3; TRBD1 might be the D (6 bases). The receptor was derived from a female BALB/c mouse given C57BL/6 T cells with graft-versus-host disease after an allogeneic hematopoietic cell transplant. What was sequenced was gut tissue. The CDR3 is CASSLFTGTGNTLYF. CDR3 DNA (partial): TGTGCCAGCAGTCTGTTCACAGGGACTGGAAATACGCTCTAT.